These 20 T cell receptor beta chains were all obtained from the same sample, sequenced in a study of blood T cell repertoires in COVID-19. The assay was immunoSEQ multiplex PCR, and TCRdb's table has in-frame clones only and misses some. Of about 110,000 clones in the sample, around four fifths are singletons; the top ten hold about 4.3%. Source material: peripheral blood. The receptors stem from a man between 65 and 79 years old with acute or convalescent COVID-19.

This chain uses TRBV7-3 with TRBJ1-1, with 8 bases aligning to TRBD1. V gave up 5 bases and J gave up 2 bases; unmatched junction bases: 4. Germline lookup yields CDR1 SGHTA and CDR2 FQGTGA. The CDR3 is 14 amino acids. The DNA for the CDR3 is TGTGCCAGCAGCCCAGGGGGCACAAACACTGAAGCTTTCTTT. It encodes CASSPGGTNTEAFF.

CDR3 DNA: TGTGCCACCAGTGAGAATCAGGGGGCTGCGAACACCGGGGAGCTGTTTTTT. Its translation is CATSENQGAANTGELFF. The chain uses TRBV24-1 and TRBJ2-2; 8 bases agree with TRBD1. The CDR3 covers 17 residues. CDR1 is KGHDR, CDR2 SFDVKD, per germline. The V segment lost 4 bases and the J segment 0 bases; nucleotides outside the gene matches: 6.

The rearrangement uses TRBV9 and TRBJ1-2; a weak D match, TRBD1 (6 bases). CDR3 size: 16 residues. Trimming removed 3 bases at V and 8 bases at J, with 23 bases between. Germline V gene lookup returns CDR1 SGDLS and CDR2 YYNGEE. CDR3 sequence (DNA): TGTGCCAGCAGCGGACCGAGACGGGGACATGGCGAGGGCTACACCTTC. Its translation: CASSGPRRGHGEGYTF.

The V call is TRBV18, the J call TRBJ1-1, with D tentatively TRBD1 (5 bases). Germline values: CDR1 KGHSH, CDR2 LQKENI. The CDR3 consists of 14 residues. V lost 2 bases, J lost 1 base, and 8 bases lay in between. CDR3: CASSPLQGNTEAFF. In DNA, the CDR3 is TGTGCCAGCTCACCATTGCAGGGGAACACTGAAGCTTTCTTT.

This sequence joins TRBV5-1 and TRBJ2-3, with 8 bases identical to TRBD2. Germline V gene lookup returns CDR1 SGHRS and CDR2 YFSETQ. The CDR3 sequence is 14 residues long. V was clipped by 6 bases and J by 2 bases; unmatched bases: 5. The CDR3 loop is CASTRGGNTDTQYF. DNA for the CDR3: TGCGCCAGCACCCGGGGGGGGAACACAGATACGCAGTATTTT.

This chain joins TRBV3-1 (or the pseudogene TRBV3-2) and TRBJ2-1, with 13 bases that match TRBD2. This CDR3 is built from 16 residues. Germline V lookup: CDR1 LGHDT, CDR2 YNNKEL (reference sequence). Losses at the gene ends were 1 base for V and 9 bases for J; bases not matched to a gene: 6. CDR3 sequence reads: CASSQGGTSGESEQFF. CDR3 sequence (DNA): TGTGCCAGCAGCCAAGGTGGGACTAGCGGGGAGAGTGAGCAGTTCTTC.

CDR3 in amino acids: CASSYSRGPYGYTF. The CDR3 DNA is TGTGCCAGCAGTTACTCGAGAGGCCCGTATGGCTACACCTTC. This chain joins TRBV6-2 or TRBV6-3 and TRBJ1-2, with D unresolved. The V end lost 0 bases, the J end lost 5 bases, and 10 bases lay between the germline ends. Germline V CDR1 and CDR2: MNHEY, SVGEGT. This CDR3 region has 14 residues.

The rearrangement links TRBV3-1 (or the pseudogene TRBV3-2) to TRBJ2-2; 15 nucleotides agree with TRBD2. The CDR3 length is 18 residues. Per the germline V gene, CDR1 is LGHDT and CDR2 is YNNKEL (reference sequence). J gave up 7 bases and V 4 bases, and 10 bases lay outside the gene matches. This CDR3 reads CASSLTGLAGGRGGELFF. In DNA form, the CDR3 reads TGTGCCAGCAGCCTCACAGGACTAGCGGGGGGGCGAGGCGGGGAGCTGTTTTTT.

The chain couples TRBV25-1 to TRBJ1-3, with 8 bases fitting TRBD1. V lost 5 bases to trimming and J lost 0 bases; unmatched junction nucleotides: 6. The CDR3 is 16 amino acids. Germline assignment: CDR1 MGHDK and CDR2 SYGVNS. Written as DNA, the CDR3 is TGTGCCAGCAGTTTTACCGGGACAGGCTCTGGAAACACCATATATTTT. It translates to CASSFTGTGSGNTIYF. The variable domain in full, with the rest retrieved from reference TRBV25-1 and TRBJ1-3, is EADIYQTPRYLVIGTGKKITLECSQTMGHDKMYWYQQDPGMELHLIHYSYGVNSTEKGDLSSESTVSRIRTEHFPLTLESARPSHTSQYLCASSFTGTGSGNTIYFGEGSWLTVV.

There are a few counts of this clone. The chain employs TRBV7-6 and TRBJ2-1; no clear D. Germline V gives CDR1 SGHVS, CDR2 FNYEAQ. V lost 5 bases and J lost 9, with 14 bases in between. CDR3 length equals 13 residues. CDR3 protein: CASSLESRGEQFF. In DNA form, the CDR3 reads TGTGCCAGCAGCCTCGAGAGCCGAGGTGAGCAGTTCTTC.

The chain links TRBV19 to TRBJ2-5; 8 positions match TRBD1. J gave up 4 bases and V 3 bases, and 7 bases lay outside the gene matches. This CDR3 is 15 amino acids long. Germline loops: CDR1 LNHDA, CDR2 SQIVND (reference sequence). CDR3 nucleotide sequence: TGTGCCAGTAGTATTAGGACAGGGTCGGGAGAGACCCAGTACTTC. Translated: CASSIRTGSGETQYF.

A note on this clone: This sample also contains other DNA sequences that code for the same CDR3. The genes are TRBV11-3 and TRBJ1-3; 10 positions match TRBD1. The J segment lost 2 bases and the V segment lost 5 bases, leaving 3 bases of the junction unmatched. Germline CDR1 and CDR2: SGHNT and YENEEA. The CDR3 length is 15 residues. The CDR3 spells CASSPGQGPGNTIYF. DNA for the CDR3: TGTGCCAGCAGCCCGGGACAGGGGCCTGGAAACACCATATATTTT.

The chain is built from TRBV11-2 and TRBJ2-5; D may be TRBD1 (6 bases). Germline CDR1 reads SGHAT; CDR2 reads FQNNGV. This CDR3 is 14 amino acids long. Trimming cost V 5 bases and J 0 bases, with 10 bases left between them. CDR3 loop: CASSRQAYQETQYF. The CDR3 region has the DNA TGTGCCAGCAGCCGACAGGCGTACCAAGAGACCCAGTACTTC.

The V and J genes are TRBV6-1 and TRBJ2-5; D might be TRBD1 (6 bases). V dropped 0 bases and J dropped 6 bases, with 11 bases sitting between them. This CDR3 is 14 amino acids long. Germline assignment: CDR1 MNHNS and CDR2 SASEGT. CDR3 sequence reads: CASSEAPGVKTQYF. The CDR3 region has the DNA TGTGCCAGCAGTGAAGCTCCAGGGGTGAAGACCCAGTACTTC.

The chain combines TRBV23-1 with TRBJ1-5; D gene unclear. TRBV23-1 is treated as an ORF (open reading frame) with a function not yet certain. Trimming pared 0 bases from V and 10 bases from J, leaving 13 bases between. There are 14 residues in the CDR3. The CDR3 is CASSQSKTPIPQHF. CDR3 nucleotide sequence: TGCGCCAGCAGTCAATCGAAAACTCCCATCCCCCAGCATTTT.

The rearrangement joins TRBV7-3 to TRBJ2-3; TRBD2 is a possible D gene (7 bases). The CDR3 covers 14 residues. Trimming shortened V by 0 bases and J by 9 bases, and 13 bases separated the two germline ends. CDR1 is SGHTA, CDR2 FQGTGA, per germline. The CDR3 DNA follows: TGTGCCAGCAGCTTAACGCTAGAGGGGGGGACGCAGTATTTT. As protein: CASSLTLEGGTQYF. Full variable domain (remainder filled in from reference TRBV7-3 and TRBJ2-3): GAGVSQTPSNKVTEKGKYVELRCDPISGHTALYWYRQSLGQGPEFLIYFQGTGAADDSGLPNDRFFAVRPEGSVSTLKIQRTERGDSAVYLCASSLTLEGGTQYFGPGTRLTVL.

The gene calls are TRBV10-3 and TRBJ1-1, with 7 bases identical to TRBD1. The germline CDR1 and CDR2 sequences are ENHRY and SYGVKD. CDR3 length: 13 amino acids. The V gene end was trimmed by 6 bases and the J gene end by 2 bases; junction bases not matched to a gene: 3. The CDR3 spells CAISGTVNTEAFF. The DNA for the CDR3 is TGTGCCATCAGCGGGACAGTTAACACTGAAGCTTTCTTT.

The chain recombines TRBV14 with TRBJ2-7, with 8 bases identical to TRBD1. The CDR3 totals 17 residues. With V trimmed by 4 bases and J by 4 bases, 15 bases remained unmatched. The V gene's germline CDR1 is SGHDN and CDR2 FVKESK. The CDR3 sequence: CASSRRSRQGPDYEQYF. CDR3 nucleotides: TGTGCCAGCAGCCGTAGGAGCCGACAGGGGCCAGATTACGAGCAGTACTTC.

This clone was seen a handful of times. The genes are TRBV5-1 and TRBJ2-3; 7 nucleotides line up with TRBD1. Germline values: CDR1 SGHRS, CDR2 YFSETQ. V gave up 4 bases and J gave up 2 bases; unmatched junction bases: 10. This CDR3 comprises 16 residues. CDR3 protein: CASSPATGPYTDTQYF. CDR3 nucleotides: TGCGCCAGCAGCCCCGCGACAGGGCCCTACACAGATACGCAGTATTTT.

In regard to this clone: A junction boundary mismatches the germline segment, possibly from a read error. The gene calls are TRBV11-2 and TRBJ1-5; possible D gene TRBD1, 6 bases. CDR1 and CDR2 from the germline V gene are SGHAT and FQNNGV. The CDR3 covers 14 residues. CDR3: CASSLAGGNQPQHF. The DNA of the CDR3 is TGTGCCAGCAGTTTAGCAGGGGGCAATCAGCCCCAGCATTTT.